The rows below give T cell receptor beta chains drawn from one sample of a study of shared clonotypes between healthy human individuals. TCRdb's table, derived via immunoSEQ multiplex PCR, lists solely in-frame clones and lacks some. The sample shows about 600,000 clones, roughly 95% of them seen only once. Sequencing was performed on naive CD8+ T cells sorted from blood. These receptors were obtained from a woman between 25 and 40 years old in good health. CDR3s include the opening cysteine and the closing phenylalanine or tryptophan. D genes are given only for firm matches. Expanded clones are given a class, and other clones once, few, many or no size at all.

TRBJ2-7 . 15 . TRBV27 CASSLNSGSGYEQYF TGTGCCAGCAGTTTAAATTCCGGTAGCGGCTACGAGCAGTACTTC
TRBJ1-2 . 13 TRBD1 TRBV5-4 CASSQDRGFGYTF TGTGCCAGCAGTCAAGACAGGGGGTTTGGCTACACCTTC
TRBJ2-5 . 14 . TRBV25-1 CASTRTARSETQYF TGTGCCAGCACCAGGACCGCTCGGTCAGAGACCCAGTACTTC
TRBJ2-7 . 15 . TRBV4-1 CASSPESGLTYEQYF TGCGCCAGCAGCCCCGAGTCCGGCCTAACCTACGAGCAGTACTTC
TRBJ2-1 . 11 . TRBV4-1 CASSNVYEQFF TGCGCCAGCAGTAACGTCTATGAGCAGTTCTTC
TRBJ1-3 . 16 . TRBV5-8 CASSWSGVPGVNTIYF TGTGCCAGCAGCTGGTCCGGGGTTCCTGGAGTAAACACCATATATTTT
TRBJ2-1 . 17 . TRBV4-2 CASSQNRRETSYNEQFF TGTGCCAGCAGCCAAAATCGAAGGGAAACCTCCTACAATGAGCAGTTCTTC
TRBJ2-3 . 15 TRBD2 TRBV2 CASSDFSGSIDTQYF TGTGCCAGCAGTGATTTTAGCGGGAGTATAGATACGCAGTATTTT
TRBJ2-7 . 14 . TRBV6-4 CASLRDVATYEQYF TGTGCCAGCCTGCGGGACGTTGCAACCTACGAGCAGTACTTC
TRBJ2-7 . 15 . TRBV11-2 CASSLGYDWTGEQYF TGTGCCAGCAGCTTAGGGTATGACTGGACGGGCGAGCAGTACTTC
TRBJ2-5 . 15 . TRBV10-2 CASSEAHRAQETQYF TGCGCCAGCAGTGAGGCGCACCGGGCCCAAGAGACCCAGTACTTC
TRBJ2-3 . 16 TRBD2 TRBV28 CASSSPLEREADTQYF TGTGCCAGCAGTTCCCCTCTGGAGCGGGAAGCAGATACGCAGTATTTT
TRBJ2-1 . 13 . TRBV27 CASSFAGSEEQFF TGTGCCAGCAGTTTTGCAGGGTCGGAAGAGCAGTTCTTC
TRBJ2-7 . 17 TRBD2 TRBV7-2 CASSPPAGQGGTYEQYF TGTGCCAGCAGCCCCCCAGCGGGGCAGGGAGGGACCTACGAGCAGTACTTC
TRBJ2-1 . 15 . TRBV19 CASSILPGSYNEQFF TGTGCCAGTAGTATCCTTCCAGGCTCCTACAATGAGCAGTTCTTC
TRBJ2-2 . 11 . TRBV29-1 CSVGVTGELFF TGCAGCGTTGGTGTGACCGGGGAGCTGTTTTTT
TRBJ2-7 . 15 TRBD1 TRBV7-7 CASSLGTGHGYEQYF TGTGCCAGCAGCTTAGGGACAGGGCACGGCTACGAGCAGTACTTC
TRBJ2-1 . 12 . TRBV29-1 CSVTASYNEQFF TGCAGCGTTACAGCTAGCTACAATGAGCAGTTCTTC
TRBJ2-7 . 17 TRBD2 TRBV5-1 CASSLLLAGGPQYEQYF TGCGCCAGCAGCTTGCTACTAGCGGGAGGGCCGCAATACGAGCAGTACTTC
TRBJ2-7 . 13 . TRBV14 CASSLQGSYEQYF TGTGCCAGCAGCCTACAGGGCTCCTACGAGCAGTACTTC
TRBJ2-7 . 13 . TRBV14 CASSQIPGYEQYF TGTGCCAGCAGCCAGATTCCGGGCTACGAGCAGTACTTC
TRBJ2-1 . 15 TRBD2 TRBV7-8 CASSTASGSGDEQFF TGTGCCAGCAGCACCGCTAGCGGGAGTGGCGATGAGCAGTTCTTC
TRBJ2-7 . 15 TRBD1 TRBV2 CASTPRGQGVYEQYF TGTGCCAGCACACCCCGGGGACAGGGCGTCTACGAGCAGTACTTC
TRBJ2-2 . 14 TRBD2 TRBV7-9 CASSPGTSSGELFF TGTGCCAGCAGCCCCGGGACTAGCTCCGGGGAGCTGTTTTTT
TRBJ1-1 . 16 TRBD1 TRBV7-9 CASSPWTGGDDTEAFF TGTGCCAGCAGCCCGTGGACAGGGGGCGACGACACTGAAGCTTTCTTT
TRBJ1-2 . 15 . TRBV6-5 CASSYSTERGHGYTF TGTGCCAGCAGTTACTCGACGGAACGGGGGCATGGCTACACCTTC
TRBJ1-5 . 13 . TRBV5-4 CASSLGLNQPQHF TGTGCCAGCAGCTTGGGGCTAAATCAGCCCCAGCATTTT
TRBJ2-5 . 20 TRBD1 TRBV19 CASSNYLFKSGGVDQETQYF TGTGCCAGTAGTAATTACCTATTCAAATCAGGGGGCGTTGATCAAGAGACCCAGTACTTC
TRBJ2-7 . 14 TRBD1 TRBV5-1 CASNLEGQEDEQYF TGCGCCAGCAACCTGGAGGGACAGGAGGACGAGCAGTACTTC
TRBJ2-7 . 15 . TRBV2 CASSEAPTLTYEQYF TGTGCCAGCAGTGAAGCCCCTACCCTCACCTACGAGCAGTACTTC
TRBJ1-1 once 14 . TRBV27 CASSLGSFATEAFF TGTGCCAGCAGTTTGGGCAGTTTTGCCACTGAAGCTTTCTTT
TRBJ1-5 . 15 . TRBV28 CASSLLDILNQPQHF TGTGCCAGCAGTTTACTAGACATTCTTAACCAGCCCCAGCATTTT
TRBJ2-7 . 17 . TRBV4-2 CASSPAAGLGGAYEQYF TGTGCCAGCAGCCCCGCAGCCGGTTTAGGGGGGGCCTACGAGCAGTACTTC
TRBJ2-2 . 18 . TRBV9 CASSVGRGLQINTGELFF TGTGCCAGCAGCGTAGGTCGGGGTCTACAAATAAACACCGGGGAGCTGTTTTTT
TRBJ2-5 . 14 TRBD2 TRBV2 CASYSGRASETQYF TGTGCCAGCTATAGCGGGAGGGCATCTGAGACCCAGTACTTC
TRBJ2-1 . 16 . TRBV6-1 CASSEAVGYVGDEQFF TGTGCCAGCAGTGAAGCGGTAGGGTACGTAGGCGATGAGCAGTTCTTC
TRBJ2-1 . 14 . TRBV4-1 CASSQDAEVLRGFF TGCGCCAGCAGCCAAGATGCTGAGGTCCTGAGGGGGTTCTTC
TRBJ2-2 . 14 . TRBV28 CASRLVMNTGELFF TGTGCCAGCAGGTTGGTGATGAACACCGGGGAGCTGTTTTTT
TRBJ2-3 . 16 TRBD2 TRBV23-1 CASSHFGGVPTDTQYF TGCGCCAGCAGTCACTTTGGGGGGGTTCCAACAGATACGCAGTATTTT
TRBJ2-2 . 14 . TRBV9 CASSVEGHTGELFF TGTGCCAGCAGCGTGGAGGGCCACACCGGGGAGCTGTTTTTT
TRBJ2-3 . 15 . TRBV28 CASSLSGHYTDTQYF TGTGCCAGCAGTTTATCGGGACATTACACAGATACGCAGTATTTT
TRBJ2-1 . 15 . TRBV4-2 CASSQDWTYDNEQFF TGTGCCAGCAGCCAAGATTGGACATACGACAATGAGCAGTTCTTC
TRBJ2-3 . 13 . TRBV7-8 CASSSDSTDTQYF TGTGCCAGCAGCTCCGATAGCACAGATACGCAGTATTTT
TRBJ2-7 once 15 . TRBV5-8 CASSLESHVLYEQYF TGTGCCAGCAGCTTGGAGTCTCACGTCCTCTACGAGCAGTACTTC
TRBJ2-3 . 15 TRBD2 TRBV25-1 CASSGPSGSTDTQYF TGTGCCAGCAGTGGGCCTAGCGGGTCCACAGATACGCAGTATTTT
TRBJ2-1 . 15 TRBD2 TRBV27 CASSLGTSGRNEQFF TGTGCCAGCAGTCTCGGGACTAGCGGGAGGAATGAGCAGTTCTTC
TRBJ1-4 . 14 . TRBV13 CASSSFGENEKLFF TGTGCCAGCAGCTCCTTCGGGGAGAACGAAAAACTGTTTTTT
TRBJ1-5 . 20 TRBD1 TRBV30 CAWSVPRRDSVLYSNQPQHF TGTGCCTGGAGTGTCCCGAGAAGGGACAGCGTTCTTTATAGCAATCAGCCCCAGCATTTT
TRBJ2-5 . 15 . TRBV7-9 CASSLVGGQGETQYF TGTGCCAGCAGCCTCGTTGGGGGGCAGGGGGAGACCCAGTACTTC
TRBJ2-2 once 14 . TRBV29-1 CSVEDSKNTGELFF TGCAGCGTTGAGGACAGTAAGAACACCGGGGAGCTGTTTTTT
TRBJ1-2 . 14 TRBD1 TRBV9 CASSVAGQGEGYTF TGTGCCAGCAGCGTAGCGGGGCAGGGGGAAGGCTACACCTTC
TRBJ2-3 . 15 TRBD2 TRBV5-4 CASSFAGGGTDTQYF TGTGCCAGCAGCTTCGCGGGAGGGGGCACAGATACGCAGTATTTT
TRBJ2-1 . 15 . TRBV27 CASSGTAGSYNEQFF TGTGCCAGCAGTGGGACCGCAGGTTCCTACAATGAGCAGTTCTTC
TRBJ1-1 few 11 . TRBV7-9 CASSLGEEAFF TGTGCCAGCAGTCTGGGGGAGGAAGCTTTCTTT